Many counts were recorded for the clone carrying this TCR beta chain. Its specificity is unknown. This entry comes from a study of spatial heterogeneity in lung cancer. Background on the study: Beta-chain sequences consistently outnumbered alpha-chain sequences in detection. Raw reads contained each unique TCR and UMI combination more than ten times on average.

Points from the study as a whole: Ubiquitous expanded tumor TCRs were observed in blood more at resection than follow-up.

TCRdb independently ran MiXCR on the 5' RACE reads; one entry per CDR3 protein. The profile shows roughly 23,000 distinct CDR3 sequences, 4% to 6% of them singletons. Indicated time point: sample taken at primary tumor resection. The study sequenced unsorted whole RNA from tumor, nontumor lung or frozen PBMC. About 73 TRACERx patients with early, untreated non-small cell lung cancer donated samples. The CDR3 is 15 residues long. After removal of 6 bases from V and 5 bases from J, the junction contained 9 bases not matched to a gene. Germline lookup yields CDR1 SGHVS and CDR2 FQNEAQ. The chain joins TRBV7-8 to TRBJ2-7; 11 positions match TRBD1. Here the sequenced sample was PBMCs, taken at surgery. The clonotype originates from a male donor with early-stage non-small cell lung cancer. The chain's CDR3 is CASRLMGQGVNEQYF. CDR3 nucleotides: TGTGCCAGCAGGCTCATGGGACAGGGGGTTAACGAGCAGTACTTC.